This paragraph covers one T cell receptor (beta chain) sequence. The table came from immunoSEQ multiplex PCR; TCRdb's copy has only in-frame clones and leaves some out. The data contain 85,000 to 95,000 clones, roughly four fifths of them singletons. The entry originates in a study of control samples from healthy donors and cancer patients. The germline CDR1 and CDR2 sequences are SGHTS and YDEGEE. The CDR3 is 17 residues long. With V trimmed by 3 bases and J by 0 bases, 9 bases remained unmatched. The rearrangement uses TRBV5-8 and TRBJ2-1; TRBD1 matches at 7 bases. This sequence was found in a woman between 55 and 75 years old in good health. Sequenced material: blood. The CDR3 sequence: CASSSRTGSSSYNEQFF. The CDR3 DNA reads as TGTGCCAGCAGCTCCCGGACAGGCTCGAGCTCCTACAATGAGCAGTTCTTC.